The 30 T cell receptor beta chains below come from one sample, sequenced in a study of regulatory T cells in long-lasting Graves disease. Combining iRepertoire HTBI primers with Arm-PCR of CDR3 regions, the authors built TCR beta libraries. Using its own MiXCR run on the multiplex PCR reads, TCRdb lists one record per CDR3 protein. The sample lists about 620,000 distinct CDR3 sequences, roughly 15% seen once, with about 18% in the top ten. Documented time point: newly diagnosed GD, antithyroid drugs for less than 3 months. RNA extracted from PBMCs served as the sequencing template. These data are also associated with another study on T cells in Graves' hyperthyroidism and ophthalmopathy.

The specimen comprised peripheral blood mononuclear cells (PBMCs), sampled at new diagnosis, from a patient treated with antithyroid drugs. These receptors all stem from a woman in her twenties or thirties with Graves disease.

This clonotype was seen a few times. This may stem from a read error, because a much larger clone lies one nucleotide away. V usage is TRBV3-1 and J usage is TRBJ1-1, with D hard to call. Germline V CDR1 and CDR2: LGHDT, YNNKEL (reference sequence). This CDR3 has 12 residues. The V end lost 4 bases, the J end lost 5 bases, and 8 bases lay between the germline ends. CDR3 in amino acids: CASSPRLTEAFF. The DNA of the CDR3 is TGTGCCAGCAGCCCCCGGTTGACTGAAGCTTTCTTT.

This chain links TRBV5-5 with TRBJ2-1; TRBD1 matches at 10 bases. This CDR3 is 17 amino acids long. Trimming took 0 bases from V and 10 from J; bases not matched to a gene: 13. The germline CDR1 and CDR2 sequences are SGHKS and YYEKEE (reference sequence). CDR3 in amino acids: CASSLGLRGQGPSEQFF. The CDR3 coding sequence is TGTGCCAGCAGCTTGGGGCTTCGGGGACAGGGGCCCAGCGAGCAGTTCTTC.

This clonotype has just a few counts. The chain combines TRBV7-9 with TRBJ2-2; 15 bases line up with TRBD2. Germline loops: CDR1 SEHNR, CDR2 FQNEAQ (reference sequence). The CDR3 extends over 16 amino acids. The junction had 3 bases not matched to a gene; V was cut back by 4 bases and J by 6 bases. Here the CDR3 reads CASSSGLAGGPGELFF. Written as DNA, the CDR3 is TGTGCCAGCAGCTCAGGACTAGCGGGAGGGCCCGGGGAGCTGTTTTTT.

V is TRBV19 and J is TRBJ2-1; D not resolved. Germline CDR1 reads LNHDA; CDR2 reads SQIVND (reference sequence). The V end was cut by 8 bases, the J end by 3 bases, with 14 bases between. This CDR3 has 14 residues. The CDR3 DNA sequence: TGTGCCAGTGTCGGGCGGCCCAGCTACAATGAGCAGTTCTTC. It encodes CASVGRPSYNEQFF.

J is TRBJ2-5 and V is TRBV6-2 or TRBV6-3; 7 bases are shared with TRBD1. After removal of 3 bases from V and 5 bases from J, the junction contained 6 bases not matched to a gene. The CDR3 spans 14 residues. Per germline, CDR1 MNHEY and CDR2 SVGEGT. As DNA, the CDR3 is TGTGCCAGCAGTTATACCGACAGGGTCGAGACCCAGTACTTC. Translated, it gives CASSYTDRVETQYF.

A few counts support this clonotype. This chain connects TRBV5-1 to TRBJ1-1; D is unclear. V dropped 0 bases and J dropped 10 bases, with 19 bases sitting between them. The CDR3 is 15 residues long. Germline CDR1 reads SGHRS; CDR2 reads YFSETQ. The CDR3 is CASSLGFPGSMGAFF. CDR3 in DNA: TGCGCCAGCAGCTTGGGGTTTCCAGGCTCTATGGGAGCTTTCTTT. The complete variable domain, with remaining parts taken from reference TRBV5-1 and TRBJ1-1, reads KAGVTQTPRYLIKTRGQQVTLSCSPISGHRSVSWYQQTPGQGLQFLFEYFSETQRNKGNFPGRFSGRQFSNSRSEMNVSTLELGDSALYLCASSLGFPGSMGAFFGQGTRLTVV.

This chain joins TRBV15 and TRBJ1-5; maybe TRBD1 (5 bases). CDR1 and CDR2 (germline): LNHNV, YYDKDF (reference sequence). The CDR3 runs 16 residues. Between the trimmed V and J ends, which lost 1 base and 7 bases, there was a span of 17 bases. Here the CDR3 DNA reads TGTGCCACCAGCAGAGGGGGGGAGAGGGGTCGGCAGCCCCAGCATTTT. It codes for CATSRGGERGRQPQHF.

Remarks on this clonotype: A much larger clonotype is one base distant, so this may be a read error. The chain carries TRBV2 and TRBJ2-1; 10 bases are shared with TRBD1. Germline CDR1 reads SNHLY; CDR2 reads FYNNEI. There are 14 residues in the CDR3. CDR3 DNA sequence: TGTGCCGGCAGGCATGGACAGGGGGGTAATGAGCAGTTCTTC. It translates to CAGRHGQGGNEQFF.

This clonotype was picked up many times. This chain connects TRBV27 to TRBJ1-6; TRBD1 agrees at 8 bases. The CDR3 covers 15 residues. Germline CDR1 reads MNHEY; CDR2 reads SMNVEV (reference sequence). J lost 15 bases, V lost 5 bases, and 15 bases had no gene match. In nucleotides, the CDR3 is TGTGCCAGCAGTAATACAGGGGGGAAGTCGGTGCTCCTCCACTTT. Residues: CASSNTGGKSVLLHF.

The chain is built from TRBV4-1 and TRBJ1-2, with 8 nucleotides matching TRBD1. The V segment lost 0 bases and the J segment 8 bases; nucleotides outside the gene matches: 5. This CDR3 has 14 residues. Germline V gives CDR1 MGHRA, CDR2 YSYEKL. The CDR3 is CASSQEGQGYGYTF. CDR3 sequence (DNA): TGCGCCAGCAGCCAAGAAGGACAGGGCTACGGCTACACCTTC.

This clonotype turned up a few times. A much bigger clone sits one base away, suggesting this may be a read error. The conserved phenylalanine or tryptophan is not found at the CDR3 terminus, so this likely reflects a read error. The CDR3 loop is CSARVRGKGNTEAFL. The CDR3 DNA sequence: TGCAGTGCTAGAGTCAGGGGGAAAGGGAACACTGAAGCTTTCCTT. The chain carries TRBV20-1 and TRBJ1-1; 7 bases align to TRBD1. This CDR3 has 15 residues. V dropped 1 base and J dropped 1; count of bases not matched to a gene: 6. Per germline, CDR1 DFQATT and CDR2 SNEGSKA (reference sequence).

This clonotype was picked up many times. The chain recombines TRBV12-3 or TRBV12-4 with TRBJ2-1; 13 bases map to TRBD2. The J segment lost 4 bases and the V segment lost 5 bases, leaving 8 bases of the junction unmatched. The CDR3 is made up of 17 amino acids. The CDR3 loop reads CASSTPTSGRRYNEQFF. The CDR3, as DNA: TGTGCCAGCAGTACACCGACTAGCGGGAGGAGGTACAATGAGCAGTTCTTC.

This clonotype was counted between two and nine times. The chain uses TRBV6-5 and TRBJ2-1; a possible D gene is TRBD1 (7 bases). The length of the CDR3 is 16 residues. The V end was cut by 0 bases, the J end by 9 bases, with 18 bases between. The germline gives CDR1 MNHEY, CDR2 SVGAGI. CDR3 residues: CASSYSNTIQGGEQFF. The CDR3 coding sequence is TGTGCCAGCAGTTACTCGAATACGATTCAGGGGGGTGAGCAGTTCTTC.

In regard to this clonotype: A much larger clone lies a single base off, so this may be a read error. The rearrangement joins TRBV6-2 or TRBV6-3 to TRBJ1-6; a weak D match, TRBD1 (6 bases). Germline V CDR1 and CDR2: MNHEY, SVGEGT. The CDR3 has 12 amino acids. V lost 6 bases and J lost 17, with 17 bases in between. This chain's CDR3 is CASRGGVRAFHF. CDR3 bases: TGTGCCAGCAGAGGGGGGGTAAGGGCCTTCCACTTT.

V gene TRBV6-1 combines with J gene TRBJ2-1; TRBD1 is a possible D gene (7 bases). Deletions cut 7 bases from V and 5 bases from J, with 21 bases between. The CDR3 runs 16 residues. The germline V gene has CDR1 MNHNS and CDR2 SASEGT. CDR3 sequence: CASTLAQGGANNEQFF. The CDR3, as DNA: TGTGCCAGCACCCTCGCTCAGGGGGGCGCGAACAATGAGCAGTTCTTC.

This clonotype was counted ten times or more. The chain employs TRBV7-2 and TRBJ2-7; 13 nucleotides agree with TRBD2. The CDR3 loop spans 15 amino acids. The germline V gene has CDR1 SGHTA and CDR2 FQGNSA. V shed 8 bases, J shed 6 bases, and the junction held 10 bases outside the gene matches. As DNA, the CDR3 is TGTGCCAGCGGAACTAGCGGGAGGGCGGCAGTCGAGCAGTACTTC. Amino acid sequence: CASGTSGRAAVEQYF.

This clonotype has ten or more counts. The chain carries TRBV7-3 and TRBJ2-1, with 10 bases fitting TRBD2. Trimming took 5 bases from V and 2 from J; bases not matched to a gene: 6. Germline V lookup: CDR1 SGHTA, CDR2 FQGTGA. This CDR3 has 16 residues. The CDR3 loop reads CASSKLAGGTYNEQFF. The DNA of the CDR3 is TGTGCCAGCAGCAAATTAGCGGGAGGTACCTACAATGAGCAGTTCTTC.

CDR3 sequence (DNA): TGTGCCAGCAGCGCGCAGACCGGCTCTGGAAACACCATATATTTT. Its translation is CASSAQTGSGNTIYF. V is TRBV9 and J is TRBJ1-3, with D uncertain. The CDR3 is made up of 15 amino acids. CDR1 is SGDLS, CDR2 YYNGEE, per germline. Trimming shortened V by 3 bases and J by 0 bases, and 10 bases separated the two germline ends. The whole variable domain, remainder taken from reference TRBV9 and TRBJ1-3, is DSGVTQTPKHLITATGQRVTLRCSPRSGDLSVYWYQQSLDQGLQFLIQYYNGEERAKGNILERFSAQQFPDLHSELNLSSLELGDSALYFCASSAQTGSGNTIYFGEGSWLTVV.

Note on this clonotype: Being one base from a much bigger clone, this may be a read error. No conserved phenylalanine or tryptophan is present at the end of the CDR3, so a read error is the likely explanation. The chain carries TRBV5-1 and TRBJ1-1; weak D call: TRBD1 (5 bases). Germline loops: CDR1 SGHRS, CDR2 YFSETQ. Trimming cost V 0 bases and J 1 base, with 10 bases left between them. The CDR3 is 15 amino acids. CDR3 nucleotide sequence: TGCGCCAGCAGCTTGGGACAGAATCGGAACACTGAAGCTTTCCTT. It encodes CASSLGQNRNTEAFL.

This clonotype has only a few counts. The J gene is TRBJ2-2, the V gene TRBV28; maybe TRBD1 (5 bases). Germline V CDR1 and CDR2: MDHEN, SYDVKM. The CDR3 is 16 amino acids. V shed 3 bases and J shed 4 bases, with 15 bases lying between them. CDR3 amino acids: CASSFAFPRGTGELFF. The CDR3 DNA is TGTGCCAGCAGTTTTGCTTTCCCTAGGGGCACCGGGGAGCTGTTTTTT. Combining the CDR3 with reference TRBV28 and TRBJ2-2 gives the whole variable domain DVKVTQSSRYLVKRTGEKVFLECVQDMDHENMFWYRQDPGLGLRLIYFSYDVKMKEKGDIPEGYSVSREKKERFSLILESASTNQTSMYLCASSFAFPRGTGELFFGEGSRLTVL.

The rearrangement joins TRBV20-1 to TRBJ1-4; the D is unclear. The CDR3 is made up of 15 amino acids. Trimming cost V 0 bases and J 0 bases, with 8 bases left between them. The germline CDR1 and CDR2 sequences are DFQATT and SNEGSKA (reference sequence). CDR3 nucleotide sequence: TGCAGTGCTAGAGATCGGGGTACAACTAATGAAAAACTGTTTTTT. This gives the protein CSARDRGTTNEKLFF.

The rearrangement links TRBV4-1 to TRBJ2-3; 8 bases are a match to TRBD2. The germline CDR1 and CDR2 sequences are MGHRA and YSYEKL. V dropped 4 bases and J dropped 7; count of bases not matched to a gene: 7. This CDR3 has 14 amino acids. CDR3 sequence reads: CASSPVIAGYTQYF. CDR3 sequence (DNA): TGCGCCAGCAGCCCGGTGATAGCGGGGTATACGCAGTATTTT.

This clonotype appeared a few times. The V and J genes are TRBV18 and TRBJ2-1; the D is unclear. V was clipped by 4 bases and J by 5 bases, with 12 bases between them. This CDR3 has 14 amino acids. Germline-derived CDR1 and CDR2 are KGHSH and LQKENI. CDR3 protein: CASSLELKNNEQFF. In DNA, the CDR3 is TGTGCCAGCTCACTCGAACTCAAAAACAATGAGCAGTTCTTC.

The table lists this clonotype with many counts. CDR3 sequence: CATSSRDSINQETQYF. The CDR3 DNA is TGTGCCACCAGCAGCCGGGACTCAATAAACCAAGAGACCCAGTACTTC. This rearrangement joins TRBV15 to TRBJ2-5; D might be TRBD2 (6 bases). Germline CDR1 and CDR2: LNHNV and YYDKDF (reference sequence). V lost 3 bases and J 0 bases, leaving 14 bases between the germline ends. The CDR3 contains 16 residues.

The V and J genes are TRBV12-3 or TRBV12-4 and TRBJ2-5; D not certain. Trimming took 4 bases from V and 5 from J, leaving 8 bases between them. The CDR3 runs to 12 residues. The CDR3, as DNA: TGTGCCAGCAGTTCCCGGTTCGAGACCCAGTACTTC. Translation gives CASSSRFETQYF.

Only a few counts were recorded for this clonotype. The V call is TRBV3-1, the J call TRBJ2-1; the match to TRBD2 covers 7 bases. Germline CDR1 LGHDT, CDR2 YNNKEL (reference sequence). The CDR3 contains 15 residues. Trimming at V came to 3 bases and at J to 5 bases, leaving 7 bases not matched to a gene. CDR3 loop: CASSQISSGNNEQFF. CDR3 in DNA: TGTGCCAGCAGCCAGATATCTAGCGGCAACAATGAGCAGTTCTTC.

The genes are TRBV3-1 and TRBJ1-4; D is uncertain. The CDR3 is made up of 15 amino acids. V dropped 1 base and J dropped 4 bases, with 10 bases sitting between them. Germline V gives CDR1 LGHDT, CDR2 YNNKEL (reference sequence). CDR3 sequence reads: CASSQVLGINEKLFF. CDR3 nucleotide sequence: TGTGCCAGCAGCCAAGTTTTAGGCATTAATGAAAAACTGTTTTTT.

V and J are TRBV7-9 and TRBJ1-6, with D possibly being TRBD1 (5 bases). The CDR3 is 12 residues long. Trimming pared 6 bases from V and 7 bases from J, leaving 7 bases between. Looked up from germline, CDR1 is SEHNR and CDR2 is FQNEAQ (reference sequence). CDR3 nucleotides: TGTGCCAGCAGGGGGGAAAATTCACCCCTCCACTTT. It specifies CASRGENSPLHF.

This clonotype was seen only a few times. The V and J genes are TRBV6-1 and TRBJ1-6, with D possibly TRBD1 on 5 matching bases. The CDR3 has 13 residues. CDR1 is MNHNS and CDR2 is SASEGT in the germline V gene. Trimming stripped 8 bases from V and 7 bases from J, with 12 bases between. CDR3 sequence: CASLGGRNSPLHF. The CDR3 DNA follows: TGTGCCAGCCTGGGGGGAAGAAATTCACCCCTCCACTTT.

This clonotype was counted at least ten times. The V and J genes are TRBV24-1 and TRBJ1-2; D gene unclear. V lost 1 base to trimming and J lost 8 bases, with 10 bases between them. The CDR3 is 13 residues long. The V gene's germline CDR1 is KGHDR and CDR2 SFDVKD. The CDR3 region has the DNA TGTGCCACCAGTGATTTACGGGGAGACGGCTACACCTTC. Residues: CATSDLRGDGYTF.